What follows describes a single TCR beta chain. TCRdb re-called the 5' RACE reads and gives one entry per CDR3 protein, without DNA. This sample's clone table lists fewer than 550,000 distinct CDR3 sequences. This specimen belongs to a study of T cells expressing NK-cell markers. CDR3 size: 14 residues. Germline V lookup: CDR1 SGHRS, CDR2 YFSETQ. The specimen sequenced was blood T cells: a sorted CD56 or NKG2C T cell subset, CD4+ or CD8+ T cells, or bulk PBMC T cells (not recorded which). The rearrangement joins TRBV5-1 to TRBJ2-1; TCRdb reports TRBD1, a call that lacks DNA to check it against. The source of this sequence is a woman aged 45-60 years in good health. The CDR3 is CASSLGGLTGEQFF.